This TCR beta chain was sequenced in a study of cytomegalovirus exposure and HLA in healthy donors. Sequencing was performed with immunoSEQ multiplex PCR; in TCRdb, only in-frame clones are kept and a portion is missing. Here the sample spans roughly 280,000 clones, 80% to 90% being singletons. Concerning this clone itself: Its antigen is still unknown.

Per germline, CDR1 SGHRS and CDR2 YFSETQ. Trimming cost V 3 bases and J 5 bases; bases outside gene matches: 8. The CDR3 length is 16 residues. Study-wide points: The finding came from a later analysis; first-cohort TCR clusters tended to co-occur in the 130 or so validation repertoires. Cytomegalovirus status was reportedly diagnosed by the classifier with high sensitivity and specificity. Investigators reported some 150 TCR beta chains as tied to cytomegalovirus.

The material sequenced was PBMCs. J is TRBJ1-6 and V is TRBV5-1, with 7 bases aligning to TRBD1. The receptor was derived from a woman in her late teens or twenties in good health and CMV-seronegative. The CDR3 sequence is CASSSETGPHNSPLHF. The CDR3 DNA follows: TGCGCCAGCAGCTCCGAGACAGGGCCCCATAATTCACCCCTCCACTTT.